The 9 T cell receptor beta chains below were found in one sample sequenced in a study of cytomegalovirus exposure and HLA in healthy donors. The primer mix had 60 Vbeta and 13 Jbeta primers. This table comes from immunoSEQ multiplex PCR, and its TCRdb copy is limited to in-frame clones, with some not included. The sample carries around 190,000 clones, about four fifths recorded once. Sequences were obtained from PBMCs. The receptors were sampled from a woman aged 40 to 50 in good health and CMV-seronegative.

The chain couples TRBV11-2 to TRBJ2-2; 12 nucleotides match TRBD2. The CDR3 consists of 18 residues. The ends lost 4 bases at V and 1 base at J; junction bases unmatched: 7. CDR1 and CDR2 (germline): SGHAT, FQNNGV. This CDR3 is CASSSRLAGARNTGELFF. The DNA for the CDR3 is TGTGCCAGCAGCTCCCGACTAGCGGGAGCTAGGAACACCGGGGAGCTGTTTTTT.

This chain links TRBV7-2 with TRBJ2-3, with 8 bases lining up with TRBD2. Per the germline V gene, CDR1 is SGHTA and CDR2 is FQGNSA. V shed 4 bases and J 2 bases; nucleotides not matched to a gene: 8. The CDR3 contains 16 residues. CDR3 sequence reads: CASSSQAGVNTDTQYF. For the CDR3, the DNA is TGTGCCAGCAGCTCACAAGCGGGAGTGAACACAGATACGCAGTATTTT.

The rearrangement joins TRBV2 to TRBJ2-5; 8 nucleotides align to TRBD1. The DNA end lines up better with TRBJ2-7; the J call may be wrong. The germline V gene encodes CDR1 SNHLY and CDR2 FYNNEI. CDR3 size: 15 residues. The DNA of the CDR3 is TGTGCCAGCAGGGATACGGGACAGGTGGTTTACGAGCAGTACTTC. It encodes CASRDTGQVVYEQYF.

This clone came up once. The V and J genes are TRBV30 and TRBJ1-1; no clear D gene. Germline lookup yields CDR1 GTSNPN and CDR2 SVGIG (reference sequence). V was cut by 1 base and J by 5 bases, with 23 bases left in between. The CDR3 covers 17 residues. The CDR3 DNA reads TGTGCCTGGAGTGACACGGGATGGGTGTCAAAAGAAACTGAAGCTTTCTTT. It encodes CAWSDTGWVSKETEAFF.

This clone was seen once. The CDR3 loop is CASSPRTGATFF. In DNA, the CDR3 is TGTGCCAGCTCACCAAGGACAGGGGCAACTTTCTTT. The chain couples TRBV18 to TRBJ1-1; 9 bases match TRBD1. V dropped 2 bases and J dropped 12; count of bases not matched to a gene: 4. The CDR3 runs to 12 residues. In germline, CDR1 is KGHSH, CDR2 LQKENI.

This clone was observed a handful of times. The chain joins TRBV13 to TRBJ1-6, with D possibly being TRBD1 (6 bases). Germline lookup yields CDR1 PRHDT and CDR2 FYEKMQ (reference sequence). The CDR3 is 15 residues long. The V end was cut by 1 base, the J end by 6 bases, with 10 bases between. The CDR3 region is CASSLERGSNSPLHF. DNA of the CDR3: TGTGCCAGCAGCTTAGAAAGGGGGAGTAATTCACCCCTCCACTTT.

About this clone itself: The sample carries other DNA sequences with the same CDR3. The chain uses TRBV10-1 and TRBJ2-7; 8 bases are shared with TRBD2. The V gene's germline CDR1 is WNHNN and CDR2 SYGVQD (reference sequence). This CDR3 has 21 amino acids. Unmatched junction bases numbered 23, after V lost 0 bases and J lost 4 bases. The CDR3 nucleotides are TGCGCCAGCAGTGAGTCGGGTTTACGATCAACTAGGGCTAGCGGGCGGTACGAGCAGTACTTC. It encodes CASSESGLRSTRASGRYEQYF.

The chain has TRBV11-3 and TRBJ1-1; possible D gene TRBD1, 5 bases. The V gene's germline CDR1 is SGHNT and CDR2 YENEEA. V was cut by 2 bases and J by 4 bases, with 14 bases left in between. The CDR3 sequence is 15 residues long. CDR3 protein: CASSLSAGRVTEAFF. In DNA form, the CDR3 reads TGTGCCAGCAGCTTATCGGCGGGACGCGTCACTGAAGCTTTCTTT.

The genes are TRBV27 and TRBJ1-2, with D uncertain. The CDR3 covers 14 residues. V lost 2 bases, J lost 3 bases, and 10 bases lay in between. Germline V lookup: CDR1 MNHEY, CDR2 SMNVEV (reference sequence). The CDR3 loop is CASSLRGNYYGYTF. The CDR3, as DNA: TGTGCCAGCAGTTTAAGAGGGAATTACTATGGCTACACCTTC.